This TCR beta chain was captured by sequencing in a study of blood T cell repertoires in COVID-19. Overall study context: The analysed material was cDNA or gDNA that came from T cells, B-cell-depleted T cells, or PBMCs.

As processed by the authors: Amplification with reference gene primers provided the estimates of nucleated cell counts. Sequencing used immunoSEQ multiplex PCR; TCRdb keeps in-frame clones, though not all of them. D and trimming come from the DNA, and the V and J calls and clone size come from that table. The sample gives 200,000 to 250,000 clones, roughly nine tenths of which show up once; about 0.8% is in the top ten. The germline V gene has CDR1 SGHTA and CDR2 FQGNSA. V lost 1 base to trimming and J lost 2 bases, with 14 bases between them. This CDR3 is 17 amino acids long. Seattle-derived patients entered the study during active infection and were followed longitudinally.

The material sequenced was peripheral blood. The chain recombines TRBV7-2 with TRBJ2-2, with D perhaps matching TRBD2 (6 bases). This clonotype was obtained from a man aged 60-69 years with COVID-19, enrolled during active disease. The DNA of the CDR3 is TGTGCCAGCAGCTTAGTGGAGGTAGCGGCCAACACCGGGGAGCTGTTTTTT. Protein: CASSLVEVAANTGELFF. The variable domain in full, completed from reference TRBV7-2 and TRBJ2-2, reads GAGVSQSPSNKVTEKGKDVELRCDPISGHTALYWYRQSLGQGLEFLIYFQGNSAPDKSGLPSDRFSAERTGGSVSTLTIQRTQQEDSAVYLCASSLVEVAANTGELFFGEGSRLTVL.